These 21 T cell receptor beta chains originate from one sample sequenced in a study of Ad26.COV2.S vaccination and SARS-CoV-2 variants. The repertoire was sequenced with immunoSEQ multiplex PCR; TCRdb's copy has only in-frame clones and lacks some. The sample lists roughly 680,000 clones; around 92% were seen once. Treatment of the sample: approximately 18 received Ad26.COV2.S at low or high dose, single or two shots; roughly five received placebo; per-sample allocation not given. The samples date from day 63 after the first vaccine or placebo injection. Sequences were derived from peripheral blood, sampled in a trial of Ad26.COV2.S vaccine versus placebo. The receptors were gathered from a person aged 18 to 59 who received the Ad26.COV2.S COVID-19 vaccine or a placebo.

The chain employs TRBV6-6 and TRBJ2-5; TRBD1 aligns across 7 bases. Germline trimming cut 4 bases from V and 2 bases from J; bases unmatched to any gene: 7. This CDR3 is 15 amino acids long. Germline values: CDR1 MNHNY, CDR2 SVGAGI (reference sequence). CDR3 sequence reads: CASSSSGTVQETQYF. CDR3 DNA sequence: TGTGCCAGCAGTTCGTCTGGGACAGTTCAAGAGACCCAGTACTTC.

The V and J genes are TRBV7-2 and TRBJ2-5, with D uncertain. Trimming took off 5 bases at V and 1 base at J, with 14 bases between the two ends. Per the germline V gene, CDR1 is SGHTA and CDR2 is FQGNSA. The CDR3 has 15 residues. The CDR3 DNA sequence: TGTGCCAGCAGCGCTACTACGGCCCCCCAAGAGACCCAGTACTTC. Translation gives CASSATTAPQETQYF.

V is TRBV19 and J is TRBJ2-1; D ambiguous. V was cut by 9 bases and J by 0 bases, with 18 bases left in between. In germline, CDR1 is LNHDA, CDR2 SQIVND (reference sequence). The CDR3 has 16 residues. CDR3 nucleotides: TGTGCCAGCGCACAATTGGAGAGGAGCTCCTACAATGAGCAGTTCTTC. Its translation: CASAQLERSSYNEQFF. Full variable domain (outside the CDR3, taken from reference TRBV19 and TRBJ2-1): DGGITQSPKYLFRKEGQNVTLSCEQNLNHDAMYWYRQDPGQGLRLIYYSQIVNDFQKGDIAEGYSVSREKKESFPLTVTSAQKNPTAFYLCASAQLERSSYNEQFFGPGTRLTVL.

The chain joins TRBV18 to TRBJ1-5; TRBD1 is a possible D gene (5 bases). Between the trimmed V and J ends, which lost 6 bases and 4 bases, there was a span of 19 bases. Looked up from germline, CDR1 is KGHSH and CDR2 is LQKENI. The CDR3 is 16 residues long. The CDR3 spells CASSLTGTSKNQPQHF. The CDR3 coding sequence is TGTGCCAGCTCCCTCACCGGGACCTCGAAGAATCAGCCCCAGCATTTT. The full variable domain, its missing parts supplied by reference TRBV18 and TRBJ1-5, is NAGVMQNPRHLVRRRGQEARLRCSPMKGHSHVYWYRQLPEEGLKFMVYLQKENIIDESGMPKERFSAEFPKEGPSILRIQQVVRGDSAAYFCASSLTGTSKNQPQHFGDGTRLSIL.

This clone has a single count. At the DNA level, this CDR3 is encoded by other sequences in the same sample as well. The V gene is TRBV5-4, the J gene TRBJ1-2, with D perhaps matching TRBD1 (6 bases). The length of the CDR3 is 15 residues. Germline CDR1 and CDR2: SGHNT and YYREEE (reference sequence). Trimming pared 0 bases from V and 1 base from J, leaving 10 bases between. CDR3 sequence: CASSLGGGNNYGYTF. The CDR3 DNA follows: TGTGCCAGCAGCTTGGGAGGGGGGAATAACTATGGCTACACCTTC.

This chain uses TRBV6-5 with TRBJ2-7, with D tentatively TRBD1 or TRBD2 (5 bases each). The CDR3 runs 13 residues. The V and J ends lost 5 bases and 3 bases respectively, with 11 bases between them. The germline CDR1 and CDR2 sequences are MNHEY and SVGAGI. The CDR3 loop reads CASSPGANYEQYF. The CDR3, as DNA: TGTGCCAGCAGTCCCGGGGCGAACTACGAGCAGTACTTC.

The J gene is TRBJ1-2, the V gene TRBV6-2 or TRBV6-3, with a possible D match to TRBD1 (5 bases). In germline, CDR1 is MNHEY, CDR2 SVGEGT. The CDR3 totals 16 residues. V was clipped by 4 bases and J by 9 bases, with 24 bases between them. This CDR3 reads CASSSTTGGGPGSYTF. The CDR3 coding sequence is TGTGCCAGCAGTTCCACAACGGGGGGAGGACCCGGAAGCTACACCTTC.

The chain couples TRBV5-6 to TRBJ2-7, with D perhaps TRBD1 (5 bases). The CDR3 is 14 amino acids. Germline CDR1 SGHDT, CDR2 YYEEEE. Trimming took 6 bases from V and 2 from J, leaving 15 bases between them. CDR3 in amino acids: CASTSVGRAYEQYF. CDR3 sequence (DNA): TGTGCCAGCACAAGCGTGGGCAGGGCCTACGAGCAGTACTTC.

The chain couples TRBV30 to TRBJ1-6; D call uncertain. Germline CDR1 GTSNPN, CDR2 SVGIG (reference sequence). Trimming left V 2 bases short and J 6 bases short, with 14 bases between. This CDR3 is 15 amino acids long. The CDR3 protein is CAWSPSRPVNSPLHF. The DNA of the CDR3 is TGTGCCTGGAGTCCCTCGCGTCCCGTTAATTCACCCCTCCACTTT.

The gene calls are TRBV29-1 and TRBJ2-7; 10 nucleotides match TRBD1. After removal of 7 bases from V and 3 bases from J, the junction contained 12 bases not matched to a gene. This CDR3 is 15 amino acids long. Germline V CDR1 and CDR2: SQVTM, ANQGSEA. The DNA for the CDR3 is TGCAGCGGCGTCGGGGCCGGGACAGGGGTCTACGAGCAGTACTTC. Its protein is CSGVGAGTGVYEQYF.

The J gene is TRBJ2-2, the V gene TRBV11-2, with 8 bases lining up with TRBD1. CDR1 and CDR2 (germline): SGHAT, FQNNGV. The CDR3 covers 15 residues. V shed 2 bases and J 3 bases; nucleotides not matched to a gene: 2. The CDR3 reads CASSLKDRDTGELFF. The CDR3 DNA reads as TGTGCCAGCAGCTTAAAGGACAGGGACACCGGGGAGCTGTTTTTT.

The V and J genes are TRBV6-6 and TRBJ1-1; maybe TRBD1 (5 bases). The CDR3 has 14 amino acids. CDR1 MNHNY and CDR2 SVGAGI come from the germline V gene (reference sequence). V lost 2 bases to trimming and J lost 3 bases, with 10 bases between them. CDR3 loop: CASSYTRVDTEAFF. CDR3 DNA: TGTGCCAGCAGTTACACCAGGGTGGACACTGAAGCTTTCTTT.

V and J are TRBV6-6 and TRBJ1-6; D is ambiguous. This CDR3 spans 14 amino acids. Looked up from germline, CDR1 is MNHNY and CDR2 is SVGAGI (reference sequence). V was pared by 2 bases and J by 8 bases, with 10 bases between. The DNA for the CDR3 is TGTGCCAGCAGTTACAGGGAGGGAGATTCACCCCTCCACTTT. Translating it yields CASSYREGDSPLHF.

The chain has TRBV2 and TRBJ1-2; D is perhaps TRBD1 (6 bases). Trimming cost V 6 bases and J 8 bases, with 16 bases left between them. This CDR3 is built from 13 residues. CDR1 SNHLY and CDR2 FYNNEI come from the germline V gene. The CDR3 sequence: CASSLYRVGGYTF. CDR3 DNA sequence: TGTGCCAGCAGCCTGTACAGGGTAGGGGGCTACACCTTC.

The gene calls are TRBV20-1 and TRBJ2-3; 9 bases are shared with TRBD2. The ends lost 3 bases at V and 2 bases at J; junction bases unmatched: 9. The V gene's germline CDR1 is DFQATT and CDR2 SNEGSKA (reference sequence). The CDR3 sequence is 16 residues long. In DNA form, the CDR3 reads TGCAGTGCTAGTGGCCGTCTAGCGGGATCCACAGATACGCAGTATTTT. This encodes CSASGRLAGSTDTQYF.

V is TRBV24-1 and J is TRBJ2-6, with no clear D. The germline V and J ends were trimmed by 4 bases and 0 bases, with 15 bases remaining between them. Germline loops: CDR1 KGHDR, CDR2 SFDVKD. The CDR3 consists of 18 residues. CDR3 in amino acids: CATSDATEAFSGANVLTF. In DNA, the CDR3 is TGTGCCACCAGTGACGCAACAGAGGCGTTCTCTGGGGCCAACGTCCTGACTTTC.

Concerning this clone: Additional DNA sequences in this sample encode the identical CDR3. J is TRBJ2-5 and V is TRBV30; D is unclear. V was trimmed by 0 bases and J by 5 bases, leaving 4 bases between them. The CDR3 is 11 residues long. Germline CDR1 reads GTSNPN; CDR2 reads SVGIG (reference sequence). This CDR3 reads CAWSVGETQYF. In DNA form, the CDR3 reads TGTGCCTGGAGTGTTGGGGAGACCCAGTACTTC.

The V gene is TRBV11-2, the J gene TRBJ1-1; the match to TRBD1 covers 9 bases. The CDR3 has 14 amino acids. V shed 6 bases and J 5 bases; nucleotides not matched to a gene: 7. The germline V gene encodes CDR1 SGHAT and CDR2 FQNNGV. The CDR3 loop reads CASSAGTGRTEAFF. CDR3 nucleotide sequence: TGTGCCAGCAGTGCCGGGACAGGGAGGACTGAAGCTTTCTTT.

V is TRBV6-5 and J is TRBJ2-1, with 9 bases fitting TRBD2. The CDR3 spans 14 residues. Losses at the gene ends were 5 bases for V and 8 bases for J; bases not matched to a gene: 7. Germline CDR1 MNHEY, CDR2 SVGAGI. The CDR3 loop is CASSPASGKDEQFF. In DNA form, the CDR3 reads TGTGCCAGCAGTCCGGCTAGCGGGAAGGATGAGCAGTTCTTC.

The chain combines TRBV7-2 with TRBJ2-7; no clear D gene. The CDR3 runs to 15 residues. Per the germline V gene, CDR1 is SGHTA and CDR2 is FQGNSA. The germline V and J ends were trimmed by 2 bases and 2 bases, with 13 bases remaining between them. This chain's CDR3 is CASSLSSGSPYEQYF. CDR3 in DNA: TGTGCCAGCAGCTTAAGTTCAGGTTCCCCCTACGAGCAGTACTTC.

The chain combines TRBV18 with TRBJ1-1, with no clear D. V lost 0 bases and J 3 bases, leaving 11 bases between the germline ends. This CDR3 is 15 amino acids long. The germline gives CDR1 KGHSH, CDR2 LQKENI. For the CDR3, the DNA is TGTGCCAGCTCACCACCGAGCCGAATGGACACTGAAGCTTTCTTT. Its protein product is CASSPPSRMDTEAFF.